The 18 T cell receptor beta chains listed next were all sequenced from one sample in a study of blood T cell repertoires in COVID-19. Some clones are missing from TCRdb's copy, which holds only in-frame ones; the method was immunoSEQ multiplex PCR. The table lists about 250,000 clones, approximately 86% of them singletons. The sequenced material came from peripheral blood. These receptors were obtained from a man of 80 years or more with acute or convalescent COVID-19.

The rearrangement joins TRBV19 to TRBJ1-2; the D is unclear. Trimming took 4 bases from V and 4 from J, leaving 19 bases between them. This CDR3 contains 16 residues. Germline V gene sequence: CDR1 LNHDA, CDR2 SQIVND (reference sequence). The CDR3 nucleotides read TGTGCCAGTAGTAGTCTTGAGGATATGGGTCTCTATGGCTACACCTTC. Translation gives CASSSLEDMGLYGYTF. The full variable domain, completed using reference TRBV19 and TRBJ1-2, is DGGITQSPKYLFRKEGQNVTLSCEQNLNHDAMYWYRQDPGQGLRLIYYSQIVNDFQKGDIAEGYSVSREKKESFPLTVTSAQKNPTAFYLCASSSLEDMGLYGYTFGSGTRLTVV.

V and J are TRBV4-3 and TRBJ2-1; possibly TRBD2 for D (5 bases). V dropped 3 bases and J dropped 7 bases, with 16 bases sitting between them. Per the germline V gene, CDR1 is LGHNA and CDR2 is YSLEER. The length of the CDR3 is 15 residues. The CDR3 loop is CASSHSGSPQNEQFF. DNA of the CDR3: TGCGCCAGCAGCCACAGTGGGAGCCCTCAGAATGAGCAGTTCTTC.

J is TRBJ2-2 and V is TRBV19; D is possibly TRBD1 (6 bases). Trimming stripped 6 bases from V and 6 bases from J, with 8 bases between. Germline CDR1 reads LNHDA; CDR2 reads SQIVND (reference sequence). The CDR3 length is 12 residues. The CDR3 sequence: CASSSGAGELFF. As DNA, the CDR3 is TGTGCCAGTAGCTCAGGGGCCGGGGAGCTGTTTTTT.

V gene TRBV13 combines with J gene TRBJ2-5, with TRBD2 identical over 14 bases. The CDR3 spans 15 residues. The germline gives CDR1 PRHDT, CDR2 FYEKMQ (reference sequence). The V segment lost 5 bases and the J segment 7 bases; nucleotides outside the gene matches: 6. Written as DNA, the CDR3 is TGTGCCAGCAGCCAGGGACTAGCGGGAGTTGGGACCCAGTACTTC. Its protein product is CASSQGLAGVGTQYF.

The chain has TRBV10-3 and TRBJ1-1; D is perhaps TRBD1 (5 bases). The CDR3 contains 15 residues. Germline values: CDR1 ENHRY, CDR2 SYGVKD. Trimming removed 2 bases at V and 1 base at J, with 11 bases between. CDR3 protein: CAISETPQGNTEAFF. For the CDR3, the DNA is TGTGCCATCAGTGAGACCCCTCAGGGGAACACTGAAGCTTTCTTT.

The chain has TRBV6-5 and TRBJ2-1; tentatively, D is TRBD1 (6 bases). CDR3 length: 15 residues. Germline loops: CDR1 MNHEY, CDR2 SVGAGI. V lost 0 bases, J lost 7 bases, and 13 bases lay in between. CDR3 amino acids: CASSYSGTFRNEQFF. CDR3 nucleotide sequence: TGTGCCAGCAGTTACTCGGGGACATTTCGAAATGAGCAGTTCTTC.

V is TRBV6-5 and J is TRBJ2-5; perhaps TRBD2 as D (5 bases). Trimming took off 6 bases at V and 5 bases at J, with 7 bases between the two ends. CDR1 is MNHEY and CDR2 is SVGAGI in the germline V gene. This CDR3 has 11 residues. The CDR3 protein is CASREAETQYF. Written as DNA, the CDR3 is TGTGCCAGCAGGGAGGCGGAGACCCAGTACTTC.

The chain employs TRBV5-1 and TRBJ1-4, with TRBD1 as a possible D gene (6 bases). Germline CDR1 and CDR2: SGHRS and YFSETQ. CDR3 length equals 15 residues. V was cut by 0 bases and J by 0 bases, with 6 bases left in between. CDR3 region: CASSLAGATNEKLFF. CDR3 nucleotide sequence: TGCGCCAGCAGCTTGGCAGGGGCAACTAATGAAAAACTGTTTTTT.

The V call is TRBV6-2 or TRBV6-3, the J call TRBJ2-3; 9 bases line up with TRBD2. The germline V gene encodes CDR1 MNHEY and CDR2 SVGEGT. The CDR3 is made up of 18 amino acids. After removal of 0 bases from V and 3 bases from J, the junction contained 10 bases not matched to a gene. CDR3 in DNA: TGTGCCAGCAGTTACTCGGGGATAGCGGGAGACGCTACAGATACGCAGTATTTT. Residues: CASSYSGIAGDATDTQYF.

The chain joins TRBV11-3 to TRBJ2-6; D might be TRBD2 (7 bases). This CDR3 contains 18 residues. Trimming cost V 8 bases and J 0 bases, with 20 bases left between them. From germline, CDR1 is SGHNT and CDR2 YENEEA. CDR3 protein: CASGEGDTRRSGANVLTF. The CDR3 bases are TGTGCCAGCGGGGAGGGGGACACCCGGCGCTCTGGGGCCAACGTCCTGACTTTC.

The chain uses TRBV5-1 and TRBJ1-5; D possibly corresponds to TRBD1 (6 bases). CDR3 length: 14 residues. CDR1 is SGHRS, CDR2 YFSETQ, per germline. V lost 4 bases, J lost 2 bases, and 10 bases lay in between. The CDR3 loop reads CASSTPGGNQPQHF. The CDR3 bases are TGCGCCAGCAGCACGCCAGGGGGCAATCAGCCCCAGCATTTT.

The chain uses TRBV19 and TRBJ1-3, with 7 positions matching TRBD1. J was trimmed by 0 bases and V by 1 base; bases with no gene match: 3. CDR1 and CDR2 from the germline V gene are LNHDA and SQIVND (reference sequence). The CDR3 sequence is 16 residues long. The CDR3 coding sequence is TGTGCCAGTAGTATAGTAGGGACAGTCTCTGGAAACACCATATATTTT. Translating it yields CASSIVGTVSGNTIYF.

This chain joins TRBV6-5 and TRBJ2-5; the D is unclear. Trimming took off 5 bases at V and 1 base at J, with 5 bases between the two ends. Germline V gene data show CDR1 as MNHEY and CDR2 as SVGAGI. The CDR3 extends over 12 amino acids. The CDR3 region is CASSPGQETQYF. The CDR3 DNA reads TGTGCCAGCAGTCCGGGCCAAGAGACCCAGTACTTC.

The chain links TRBV15 to TRBJ2-2; D unresolved. CDR1 is LNHNV, CDR2 YYDKDF, per germline (reference sequence). The CDR3 is 17 residues long. V was pared by 3 bases and J by 1 base, with 15 bases between. The CDR3 DNA reads TGTGCCACCAGCAGTGTAGAGGTATCGGAGAACACCGGGGAGCTGTTTTTT. Translating gives CATSSVEVSENTGELFF.

The gene calls are TRBV9 and TRBJ2-3; D possibly corresponds to TRBD2 (6 bases). The germline V gene encodes CDR1 SGDLS and CDR2 YYNGEE. This CDR3 region has 14 residues. V lost 0 bases and J 6 bases, leaving 11 bases between the germline ends. CDR3 in DNA: TGTGCCAGCAGCGTAGAGGTCCGGGGGGATACGCAGTATTTT. It translates to CASSVEVRGDTQYF. Full variable domain (remainder filled in from reference TRBV9 and TRBJ2-3): DSGVTQTPKHLITATGQRVTLRCSPRSGDLSVYWYQQSLDQGLQFLIQYYNGEERAKGNILERFSAQQFPDLHSELNLSSLELGDSALYFCASSVEVRGDTQYFGPGTRLTVL.

Concerning this clone: The same CDR3 is also encoded by other DNA sequences in this sample. J is TRBJ1-5 and V is TRBV29-1; tentative D call: TRBD1 (6 bases). CDR3 length: 13 amino acids. V gave up 4 bases and J gave up 0 bases, with 7 bases separating them. Germline CDR1 and CDR2: SQVTM and ANQGSEA. This CDR3 reads CSVGGGSNQPQHF. The CDR3 region has the DNA TGCAGCGTTGGAGGGGGTAGCAATCAGCCCCAGCATTTT.

CDR3 coding DNA: TGTGCCAGCAGCTTGGGGATAGGGGCCCCCGGGGAGCTGTTTTTT. Protein: CASSLGIGAPGELFF. This chain joins TRBV5-5 and TRBJ2-2, with D perhaps matching TRBD1 (5 bases). CDR1 is SGHKS, CDR2 YYEKEE, per germline (reference sequence). The CDR3 runs to 15 residues. Trimming left V 0 bases short and J 6 bases short, with 12 bases between.

This clone was picked up a small number of times. This chain links TRBV5-1 with TRBJ2-2; 8 positions agree with TRBD2. This CDR3 has 14 amino acids. Germline-derived CDR1 and CDR2 are SGHRS and YFSETQ. The ends lost 0 bases at V and 6 bases at J; junction bases unmatched: 1. The CDR3 DNA reads TGCGCCAGCAGCTTGGTAGCGGGGTCCGGGGAGCTGTTTTTT. This encodes CASSLVAGSGELFF.